This TCR beta chain was profiled in a study of blood T cell repertoires in COVID-19. In the study overall: Sources were T cells, B-cell-depleted T cells, or PBMCs; the material itself was cDNA or gDNA.

Germline V gene lookup returns CDR1 LGHNT and CDR2 FRNRAP. V was pared by 5 bases and J by 1 base, with 10 bases of the junction left unmatched. The CDR3 loop spans 17 amino acids. As handled by the study authors: Amplification of reference gene primers was used by the study to estimate nucleated cell counts. Profiled with immunoSEQ multiplex PCR; TCRdb holds only in-frame clones, not every one. V and J calls and clone size are those listed in that table; D and trimming were worked out from the DNA. The sample comprises some 21,000 clones, just over 90% of which are singletons, and 4.1% rests with the top ten.

The V call is TRBV12-5, the J call TRBJ2-5; 10 nucleotides match TRBD1. The clonotype originates from a woman in her 50s with active COVID-19. The sequencing input was peripheral blood. As DNA, the CDR3 is TGTGCTAGTGGTGACCCCCGGACAGGGGGTGGCCAAGAGACCCAGTACTTC. Translating gives CASGDPRTGGGQETQYF.